This T cell receptor (beta chain) was retrieved from a study of cytomegalovirus exposure and HLA in healthy donors. In the study overall: The early release's HLA-typed donors yielded roughly 85 million unique TCRs.

Regarding this clone: As yet, its antigen is unknown.

The PCR was carried out with 60 Vbeta primers and 13 Jbeta primers. The repertoire was sequenced with immunoSEQ multiplex PCR; TCRdb's copy has only in-frame clones and lacks some. The sample shows roughly 100,000 clones, roughly three quarters of them seen only once. After removal of 5 bases from V and 1 base from J, the junction contained 3 bases not matched to a gene. Germline V lookup: CDR1 SNHLY, CDR2 FYNNEI. The CDR3 totals 15 residues. General study findings and limits: Some public TCRs appeared in many individuals, while most sequences were rare. A later analysis reported that several of the most significant clusters appeared to be linked to common viral pathogens, among them Epstein-Barr virus. Later work found that TCR association rates differed between HLA loci; DRB1 had the most and HLA-C the fewest.

The chain uses TRBV2 and TRBJ2-4, with 9 bases fitting TRBD1. The clonotype originates from a man aged 25 to 40 in good health and CMV-seronegative. Specimen: PBMCs. CDR3 region: CASSWTGDAKNIQYF. CDR3 DNA sequence: TGTGCCAGCAGTTGGACAGGGGACGCCAAAAACATTCAGTACTTC.